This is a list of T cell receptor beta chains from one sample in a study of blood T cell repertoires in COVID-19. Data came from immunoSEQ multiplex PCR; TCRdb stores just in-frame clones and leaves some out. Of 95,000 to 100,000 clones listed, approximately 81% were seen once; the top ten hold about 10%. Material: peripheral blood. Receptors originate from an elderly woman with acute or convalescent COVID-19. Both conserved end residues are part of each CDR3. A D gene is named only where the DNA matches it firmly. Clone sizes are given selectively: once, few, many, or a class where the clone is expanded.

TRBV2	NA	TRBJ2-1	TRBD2	CASTSRLAGIYNEQFF	TGTGCCAGCACCAGCCGACTAGCGGGGATTTACAATGAGCAGTTCTTC
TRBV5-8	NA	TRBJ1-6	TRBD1	CASSLGQGSSPLHF	TGTGCCAGCAGCTTGGGACAGGGTAGTTCACCCCTCCACTTT
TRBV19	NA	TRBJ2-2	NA	CASIRLQSYTGELFF	TGTGCCAGTATCCGACTACAGTCCTACACCGGGGAGCTGTTTTTT
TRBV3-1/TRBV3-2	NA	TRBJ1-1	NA	CASSDRGSRTEAFF	TGTGCCAGCAGCGACCGGGGGTCGAGGACTGAAGCTTTCTTT
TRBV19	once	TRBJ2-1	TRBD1	CASRRDRDEQFF	TGTGCCAGTAGGAGGGACAGGGATGAGCAGTTCTTC
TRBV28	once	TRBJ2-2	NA	CASIYLGGTGELFF	TGTGCCAGCATCTATTTAGGGGGAACCGGGGAGCTGTTTTTT
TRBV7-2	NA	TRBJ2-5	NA	CASSLGGPETQYF	TGTGCCAGCAGCTTAGGCGGCCCAGAGACCCAGTACTTC
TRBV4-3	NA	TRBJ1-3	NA	CASSQEYSRSGNTIYF	TGCGCCAGCAGCCAAGAATACTCCCGCTCTGGAAACACCATATATTTT
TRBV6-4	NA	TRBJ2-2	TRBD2	CASSRAGATNTGELFF	TGTGCCAGCAGCCGAGCGGGGGCCACGAACACCGGGGAGCTGTTTTTT
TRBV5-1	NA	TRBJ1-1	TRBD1	CASSLAGQGVTEAFF	TGCGCCAGCAGCTTGGCCGGACAGGGGGTTACTGAAGCTTTCTTT
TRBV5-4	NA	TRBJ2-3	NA	CASSIRGDTQYF	TGTGCCAGCAGCATCAGGGGCGATACGCAGTATTTT
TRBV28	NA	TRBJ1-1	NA	CASIQMAGEAFF	TGTGCCAGCATCCAAATGGCGGGAGAAGCTTTCTTT
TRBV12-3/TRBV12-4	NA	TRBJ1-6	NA	CATGGQSYSPLHF	TGTGCCACCGGAGGACAGTCGTATTCACCCCTCCACTTT
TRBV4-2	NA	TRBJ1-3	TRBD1	CASSQGWVSGGSGNTIYF	TGTGCCAGCAGCCAAGGGTGGGTTTCAGGGGGCTCTGGAAACACCATATATTTT
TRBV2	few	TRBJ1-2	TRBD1	CASSPAGGNYGYTF	TGTGCCAGCAGTCCCGCAGGGGGCAACTATGGCTACACCTTC
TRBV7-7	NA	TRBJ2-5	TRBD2	CASSAAGLASQETQYF	TGTGCCAGCAGCGCCGCAGGACTAGCCTCTCAAGAGACCCAGTACTTC
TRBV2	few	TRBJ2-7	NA	CASKGQTLGDYEQYF	TGTGCCAGCAAAGGCCAGACTCTCGGGGACTACGAGCAGTACTTC
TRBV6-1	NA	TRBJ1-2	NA	CASSDSGYGYTF	TGTGCCAGCAGTGACAGCGGCTATGGCTACACCTTC
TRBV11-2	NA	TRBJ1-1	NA	CASRPLRGQGAFF	TGTGCCAGCAGGCCCTTGAGGGGTCAGGGGGCTTTCTTT
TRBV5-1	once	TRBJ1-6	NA	CASSSQGVYNSPLHF	TGCGCCAGCTCTTCACAAGGGGTTTATAATTCACCCCTCCACTTT
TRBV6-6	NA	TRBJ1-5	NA	CASSYSTREGQPQHF	TGTGCCAGCAGTTACTCGACCAGGGAGGGTCAGCCCCAGCATTTT
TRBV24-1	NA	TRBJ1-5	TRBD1	CATSGKGAKSNQPQHF	TGTGCCACCAGTGGTAAGGGGGCGAAGAGCAATCAGCCCCAGCATTTT
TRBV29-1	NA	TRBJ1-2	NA	CSVTSGTSYGYTF	TGCAGCGTGACCTCCGGGACATCCTATGGCTACACCTTC
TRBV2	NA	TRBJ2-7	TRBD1	CASSGRTGAAYEQYF	TGTGCCAGCAGTGGAAGGACAGGAGCCGCCTACGAGCAGTACTTC
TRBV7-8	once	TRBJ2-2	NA	CASSPGWEETGELFF	TGTGCCAGCAGCCCCGGATGGGAGGAAACCGGGGAGCTGTTTTTT
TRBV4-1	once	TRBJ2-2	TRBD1	CASSPGQGRDTGELFF	TGCGCCAGCAGCCCGGGACAGGGGAGGGACACCGGGGAGCTGTTTTTT
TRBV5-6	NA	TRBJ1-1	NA	CASRTANTEAFF	TGTGCCAGCAGAACAGCGAACACTGAAGCTTTCTTT
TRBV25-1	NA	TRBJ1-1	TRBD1	CASSRGQAKAFF	TGTGCCAGCAGTCGGGGACAGGCTAAAGCTTTCTTT
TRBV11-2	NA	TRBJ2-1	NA	CASSLVYRGEQFF	TGTGCCAGCAGCTTAGTCTATCGGGGTGAGCAGTTCTTC
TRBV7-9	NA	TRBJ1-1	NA	CASQSLNTEAFF	TGTGCCAGCCAGTCGTTGAACACTGAAGCTTTCTTT
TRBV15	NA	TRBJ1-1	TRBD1	CATSRGTGGAGTEAFF	TGTGCCACCAGCAGAGGTACAGGGGGCGCGGGGACTGAAGCTTTCTTT
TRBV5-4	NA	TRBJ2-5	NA	CASSVRGGQETQYF	TGTGCCAGCAGCGTCAGGGGCGGCCAAGAGACCCAGTACTTC
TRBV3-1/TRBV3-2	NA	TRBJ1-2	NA	CASSPGQYGYTF	TGTGCCAGCAGCCCAGGACAGTATGGCTACACCTTC
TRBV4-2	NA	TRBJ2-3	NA	CASSQVAGGTDTQYF	TGTGCCAGCAGCCAAGTGGCAGGTGGCACAGATACGCAGTATTTT
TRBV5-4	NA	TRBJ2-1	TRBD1	CASSRGTGGYNEQFF	TGTGCCAGCAGCCGGGGGACAGGGGGCTACAATGAGCAGTTCTTC
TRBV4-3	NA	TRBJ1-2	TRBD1	CASSQRSGTGSGYTF	TGCGCCAGCAGCCAGAGGTCCGGGACAGGGAGTGGCTACACCTTC
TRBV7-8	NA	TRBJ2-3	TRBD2	CASSPWGSGEADTQYF	TGTGCCAGCAGCCCCTGGGGTAGCGGGGAGGCAGATACGCAGTATTTT
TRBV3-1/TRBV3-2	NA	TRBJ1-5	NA	CASSRQQDQPQHF	TGTGCCAGCAGCCGGCAACAGGATCAGCCCCAGCATTTT
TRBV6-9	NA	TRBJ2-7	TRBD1	CARTNRDRDPYEQYF	TGTGCCAGGACAAATCGGGACAGGGATCCCTACGAGCAGTACTTC
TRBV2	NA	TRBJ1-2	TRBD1	CASSGDRELGGYTF	TGTGCCAGCAGTGGAGACAGGGAGTTAGGTGGCTACACCTTC
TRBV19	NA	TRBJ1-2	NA	CASSISGFEGYTF	TGTGCCAGTAGTATTTCGGGGTTTGAGGGCTACACCTTC